This entry describes one TCR beta chain. Its antigen is not identified. Per-sample assaying covered roughly 100,000 TCR templates. The table came from immunoSEQ multiplex PCR; TCRdb's copy has only in-frame clones and leaves some out. The sample holds 70,000 to 95,000 clones, 95% to 97% seen once. The data derive from a study of siplizumab effects on memory and regulatory T cells. Findings of the study overall: The apparent diversity of naive T cells exceeded that of memory cells, and naive T cells seemed to make a major contribution to the alloresponse. Confirmation that proliferating Tregs from siplizumab cultures had suppressive function was not obtained.

The V gene lost 1 base and the J gene lost 8 bases, with 15 bases spanning the gap. The CDR3 sequence is 14 residues long. Germline CDR1 and CDR2: GTSNPN and SVGIG (reference sequence). This chain uses TRBV30 with TRBJ1-5; no firm D call. Sequencing was done on a sample of naive CD4+ T cells sorted from blood. This receptor was taken from a human donor in good health. CDR3 amino acids: CAWSAPGFGEPQHF. As DNA, the CDR3 is TGTGCCTGGAGTGCCCCGGGGTTCGGGGAGCCCCAGCATTTT.